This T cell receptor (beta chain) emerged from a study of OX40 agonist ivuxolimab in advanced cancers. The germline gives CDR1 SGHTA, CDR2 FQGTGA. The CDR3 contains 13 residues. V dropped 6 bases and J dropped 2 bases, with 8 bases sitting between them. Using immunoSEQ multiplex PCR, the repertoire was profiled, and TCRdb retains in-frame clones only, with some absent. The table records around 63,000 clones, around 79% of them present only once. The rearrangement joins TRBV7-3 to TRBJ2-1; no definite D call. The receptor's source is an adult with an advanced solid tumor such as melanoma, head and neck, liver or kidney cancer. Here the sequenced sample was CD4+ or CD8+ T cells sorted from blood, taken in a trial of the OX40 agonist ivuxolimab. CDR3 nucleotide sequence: TGTGCCAGCAGTGCCAGTGCCTACAATGAGCAGTTCTTC. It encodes CASSASAYNEQFF.